This T cell receptor beta chain was sequenced in a study of cytomegalovirus exposure and HLA in healthy donors. With 60 Vbeta and 13 Jbeta primers, the PCR was carried out. Using immunoSEQ multiplex PCR, the repertoire was profiled, and TCRdb retains in-frame clones only, with some absent. Seen here are approximately 110,000 clones, 75% to 85% observed once, and the top ten hold 2% to 2.5%. The CDR3 extends over 14 amino acids. V gave up 4 bases and J gave up 13 bases, with 18 bases separating them. Germline V gene data show CDR1 as SGHDT and CDR2 as YYEEEE. Study outcomes and limitations: For TCR beta chains, V- and J-gene trimming was later linked to a missense DCLRE1C variant. Presence/absence results assume similar sequencing depth per donor, which may not hold. Specificity for CMV antigens was confirmed in vitro for a few of the CMV-associated chains.

This clone was picked up a small number of times. Its antigen is unidentified. This TCR derives from a man younger than 45 in good health and CMV-seronegative. Sequences were obtained from PBMCs. This chain uses TRBV5-6 with TRBJ1-6, with D possibly being TRBD1 (5 bases). CDR3 amino acids: CASSTDSFRSPLHF. The CDR3 DNA is TGTGCCAGCAGCACCGACAGCTTCAGGTCTCCCCTCCACTTT.